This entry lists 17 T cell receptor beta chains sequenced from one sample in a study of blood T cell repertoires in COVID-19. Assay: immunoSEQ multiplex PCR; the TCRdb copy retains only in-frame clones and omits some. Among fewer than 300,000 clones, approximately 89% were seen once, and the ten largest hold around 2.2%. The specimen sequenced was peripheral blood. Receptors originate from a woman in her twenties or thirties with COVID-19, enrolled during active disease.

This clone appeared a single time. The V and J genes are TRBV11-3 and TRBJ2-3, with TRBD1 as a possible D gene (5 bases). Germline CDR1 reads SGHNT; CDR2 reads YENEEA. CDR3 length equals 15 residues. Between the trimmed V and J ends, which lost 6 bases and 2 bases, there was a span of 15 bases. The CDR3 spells CASSPQGLVTDTQYF. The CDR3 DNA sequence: TGTGCCAGCAGTCCTCAGGGTTTAGTCACAGATACGCAGTATTTT.

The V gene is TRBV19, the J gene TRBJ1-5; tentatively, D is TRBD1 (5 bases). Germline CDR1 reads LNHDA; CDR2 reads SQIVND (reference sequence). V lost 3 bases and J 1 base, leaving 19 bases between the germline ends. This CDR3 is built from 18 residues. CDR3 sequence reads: CASSMRQGSGLSNQPQHF. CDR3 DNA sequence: TGTGCCAGTAGTATGAGGCAGGGATCAGGTCTGAGCAATCAGCCCCAGCATTTT.

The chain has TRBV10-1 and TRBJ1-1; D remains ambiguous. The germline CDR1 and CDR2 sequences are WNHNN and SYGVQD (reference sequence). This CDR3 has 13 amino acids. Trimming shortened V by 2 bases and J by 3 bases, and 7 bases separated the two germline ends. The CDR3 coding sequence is TGCGCCAGCAGTGAGGGCAGGTACACTGAAGCTTTCTTT. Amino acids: CASSEGRYTEAFF.

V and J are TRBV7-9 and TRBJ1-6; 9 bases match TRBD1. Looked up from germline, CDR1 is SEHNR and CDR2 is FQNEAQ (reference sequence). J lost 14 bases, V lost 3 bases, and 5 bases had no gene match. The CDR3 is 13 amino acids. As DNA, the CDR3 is TGTGCCAGCAGCTTGGAACAGGGGGCAACCCTCCACTTT. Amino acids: CASSLEQGATLHF. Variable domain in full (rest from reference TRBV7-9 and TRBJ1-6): DTGVSQNPRHKITKRGQNVTFRCDPISEHNRLYWYRQTLGQGPEFLTYFQNEAQLEKSRLLSDRFSAERPKGSFSTLEIQRTEQGDSAMYLCASSLEQGATLHFGNGTRLTVT.

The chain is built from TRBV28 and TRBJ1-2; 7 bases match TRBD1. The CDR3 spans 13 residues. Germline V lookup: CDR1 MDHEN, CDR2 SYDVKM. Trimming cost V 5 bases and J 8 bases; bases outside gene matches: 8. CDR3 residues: CASSDRQGGGYTF. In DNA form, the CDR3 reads TGTGCCAGCAGTGACCGACAGGGAGGAGGCTACACCTTC.

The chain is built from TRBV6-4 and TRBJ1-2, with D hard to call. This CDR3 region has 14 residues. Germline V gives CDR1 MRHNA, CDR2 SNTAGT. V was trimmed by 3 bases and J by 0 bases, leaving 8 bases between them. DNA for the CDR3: TGTGCCAGCAGTGAGCGTCCAACTAACTATGGCTACACCTTC. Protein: CASSERPTNYGYTF.

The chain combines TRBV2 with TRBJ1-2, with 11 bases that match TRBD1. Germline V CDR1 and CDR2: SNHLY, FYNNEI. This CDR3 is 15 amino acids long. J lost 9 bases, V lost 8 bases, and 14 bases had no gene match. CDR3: CASSGTGGERGSYTF. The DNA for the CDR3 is TGTGCCAGCTCCGGGACAGGGGGAGAAAGGGGTAGCTACACCTTC.

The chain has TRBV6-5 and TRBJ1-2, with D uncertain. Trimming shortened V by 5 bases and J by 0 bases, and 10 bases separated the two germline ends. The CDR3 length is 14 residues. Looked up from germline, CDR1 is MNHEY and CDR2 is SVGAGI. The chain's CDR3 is CASSPGSTNYGYTF. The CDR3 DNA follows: TGTGCCAGCAGTCCCGGTAGCACTAACTATGGCTACACCTTC.

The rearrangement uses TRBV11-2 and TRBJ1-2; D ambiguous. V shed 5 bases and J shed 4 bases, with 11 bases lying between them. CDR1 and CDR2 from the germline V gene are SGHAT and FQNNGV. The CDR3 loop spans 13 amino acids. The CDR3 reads CASSAGYSYGYTF. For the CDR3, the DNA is TGTGCCAGCAGCGCAGGATATAGCTATGGCTACACCTTC.

CDR3 residues: CASSASRHNEQFF. The CDR3 DNA sequence: TGTGCCAGCAGCGCGTCTAGGCACAATGAGCAGTTCTTC. This chain uses TRBV5-6 with TRBJ2-1, with no clear D. Germline CDR1 reads SGHDT; CDR2 reads YYEEEE. The CDR3 length is 13 residues. V was cut by 4 bases and J by 5 bases, with 10 bases left in between.

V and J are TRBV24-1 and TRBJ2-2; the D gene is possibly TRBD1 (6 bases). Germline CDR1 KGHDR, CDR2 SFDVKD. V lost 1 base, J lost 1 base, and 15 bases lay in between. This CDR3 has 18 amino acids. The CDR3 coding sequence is TGTGCCACCAGTGATTTCCCGACCACGACAGGGAACACCGGGGAGCTGTTTTTT. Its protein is CATSDFPTTTGNTGELFF.

CDR3 amino acids: CASSQDRVRGFGSASGWSSYEQYF. CDR3 DNA sequence: TGTGCCAGCAGCCAAGATCGGGTTCGGGGTTTTGGTTCGGCTAGCGGGTGGAGCTCCTACGAGCAGTACTTC. The chain recombines TRBV3-1 (or the pseudogene TRBV3-2) with TRBJ2-7; TRBD2 matches 8 bases. Trimming removed 0 bases from V and 0 bases from J; junction bases left unmatched: 28. From germline, CDR1 is LGHDT and CDR2 YNNKEL (reference sequence). The CDR3 covers 24 residues.

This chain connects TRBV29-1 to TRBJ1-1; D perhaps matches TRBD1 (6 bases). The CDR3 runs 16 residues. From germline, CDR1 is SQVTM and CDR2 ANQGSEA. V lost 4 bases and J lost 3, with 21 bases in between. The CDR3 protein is CSVALLGGLGDTEAFF. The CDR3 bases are TGCAGCGTTGCACTGCTCGGGGGGCTCGGGGACACTGAAGCTTTCTTT. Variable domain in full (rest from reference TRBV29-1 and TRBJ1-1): SAVISQKPSRDICQRGTSLTIQCQVDSQVTMMFWYRQQPGQSLTLIATANQGSEATYESGFVIDKFPISRPNLTFSTLTVSNMSPEDSSIYLCSVALLGGLGDTEAFFGQGTRLTVV.

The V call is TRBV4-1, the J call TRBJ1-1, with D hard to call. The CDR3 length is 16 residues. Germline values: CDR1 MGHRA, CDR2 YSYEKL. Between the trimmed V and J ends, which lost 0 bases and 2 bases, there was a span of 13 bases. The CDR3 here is CASSQDFGSGNTEAFF. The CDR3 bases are TGCGCCAGCAGCCAAGATTTTGGTTCAGGTAACACTGAAGCTTTCTTT.

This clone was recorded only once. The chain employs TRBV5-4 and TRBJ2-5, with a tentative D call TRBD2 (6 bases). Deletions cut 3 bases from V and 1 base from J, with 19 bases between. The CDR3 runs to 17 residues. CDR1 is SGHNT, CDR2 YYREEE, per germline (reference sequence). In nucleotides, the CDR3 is TGTGCCAGCAGCTCGGGTTCGACTAGTGAGGCCCAAGAGACCCAGTACTTC. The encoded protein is CASSSGSTSEAQETQYF.

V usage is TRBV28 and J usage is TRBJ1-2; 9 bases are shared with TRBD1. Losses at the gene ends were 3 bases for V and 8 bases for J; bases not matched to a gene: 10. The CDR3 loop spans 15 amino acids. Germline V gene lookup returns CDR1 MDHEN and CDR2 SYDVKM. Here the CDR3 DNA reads TGTGCCAGCAGTTTCCGATCGACAGGGGGATGGGGCTACACCTTC. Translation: CASSFRSTGGWGYTF.

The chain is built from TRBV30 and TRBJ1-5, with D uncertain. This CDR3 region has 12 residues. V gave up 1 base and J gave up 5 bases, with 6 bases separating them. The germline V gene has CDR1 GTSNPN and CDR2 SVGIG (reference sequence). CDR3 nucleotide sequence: TGTGCCTGGAGTGACGGGGATCAGCCCCAGCATTTT. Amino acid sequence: CAWSDGDQPQHF.